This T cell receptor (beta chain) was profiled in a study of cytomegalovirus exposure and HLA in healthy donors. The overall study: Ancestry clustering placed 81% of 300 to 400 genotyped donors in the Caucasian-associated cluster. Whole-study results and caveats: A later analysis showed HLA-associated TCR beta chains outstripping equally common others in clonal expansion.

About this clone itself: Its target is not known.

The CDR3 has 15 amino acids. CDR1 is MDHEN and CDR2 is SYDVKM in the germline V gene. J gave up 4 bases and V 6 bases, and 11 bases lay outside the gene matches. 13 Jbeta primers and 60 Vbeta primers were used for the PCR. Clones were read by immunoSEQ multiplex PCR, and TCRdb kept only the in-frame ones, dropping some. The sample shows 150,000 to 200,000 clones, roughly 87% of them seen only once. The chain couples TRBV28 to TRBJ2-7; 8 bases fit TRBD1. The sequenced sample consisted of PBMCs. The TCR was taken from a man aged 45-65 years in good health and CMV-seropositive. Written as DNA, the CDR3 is TGTGCCAGCAGCCGACCCAGGGGGCAAGCGTACGAGCAGTACTTC. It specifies CASSRPRGQAYEQYF. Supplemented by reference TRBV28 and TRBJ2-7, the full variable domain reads DVKVTQSSRYLVKRTGEKVFLECVQDMDHENMFWYRQDPGLGLRLIYFSYDVKMKEKGDIPEGYSVSREKKERFSLILESASTNQTSMYLCASSRPRGQAYEQYFGPGTRLTVT.